This TCR beta chain derives from a study of blood T cell repertoires in COVID-19. Overall study context: Samples representing acute and convalescent COVID-19 were sourced from the United States, Italy and Spain. T cells, B-cell-depleted T cells, or PBMCs supplied cDNA or gDNA.

The CDR3 is made up of 11 amino acids. Germline lookup yields CDR1 GTSNPN and CDR2 SVGIG (reference sequence). Trimming cost V 5 bases and J 13 bases; bases outside gene matches: 9. As originally analysed: It was from reference gene primer amplification that nucleated cell counts were estimated. Assay: immunoSEQ multiplex PCR; the TCRdb copy retains only in-frame clones and omits some. The V and J calls and clone size were taken over from that table, and D and trimming were inferred from the DNA. This sample has hundreds of thousands of clones, with approximately 90% found just once. The specimen was PBMCs or T cells enriched from blood (not recorded which). The chain joins TRBV30 to TRBJ1-2, with 8 bases matching TRBD1. The TCR comes from a woman aged 45-65 years who had recovered from COVID-19. CDR3 in DNA: TGTGCCTGGGGCTGGACAGGGTTGGTCACCTTC. Protein sequence: CAWGWTGLVTF. Together with reference TRBV30 and TRBJ1-2, the CDR3 gives the full variable domain: SQTIHQWPATLVQPVGSPLSLECTVEGTSNPNLYWYRQAAGRGLQLLFYSVGIGQISSEVPQNLSASRPQDRQFILSSKKLLLSDSGFYLCAWGWTGLVTFGSGTRLTVV.